Following are 22 T cell receptor beta chains from one sample sequenced in a study of neoadjuvant anti-PD-1 for oral cavity cancer. Some clones are missing from TCRdb's copy, which holds only in-frame ones; the method was immunoSEQ multiplex PCR. This sample has about 23,000 clones, with 27% found just once. Specified time point: after neoadjuvant nivolumab, at surgical resection. The specimen was tumor tissue, collected after nivolumab (anti-PD-1) treatment. Receptors were obtained from a person aged 35-79 years with oral cavity squamous cell carcinoma.

By frequency in the sample, this clone is medium-sized. V is TRBV5-1 and J is TRBJ2-3; D is perhaps TRBD1 or TRBD2 (6 bases each). The CDR3 runs to 16 residues. Germline V gene lookup returns CDR1 SGHRS and CDR2 YFSETQ. The ends were cut back, 3 bases at V and 5 bases at J, with 19 bases in the middle. The CDR3 protein is CASSYPDSGSKDTQYF. Here the CDR3 DNA reads TGCGCCAGCAGCTACCCGGACAGCGGGTCCAAAGATACGCAGTATTTT.

This clone was found a few times. The chain uses TRBV7-9 and TRBJ2-7; 9 bases fit TRBD1. The CDR3 consists of 16 residues. From germline, CDR1 is SEHNR and CDR2 FQNEAQ (reference sequence). The ends lost 5 bases at V and 2 bases at J; junction bases unmatched: 10. Here the CDR3 reads CASSAGQGAIPYEQYF. The CDR3 nucleotides read TGTGCCAGCAGCGCGGGACAGGGAGCTATTCCCTACGAGCAGTACTTC.

This clone was seen more than once but under ten times. This chain links TRBV30 with TRBJ1-5; 11 bases align to TRBD1. The V gene end was trimmed by 0 bases and the J gene end by 6 bases; junction bases not matched to a gene: 7. Looked up from germline, CDR1 is GTSNPN and CDR2 is SVGIG (reference sequence). The CDR3 sequence is 16 residues long. The CDR3, as DNA: TGTGCCTGGAGTGTACGTCGTGGGACAGGGGGTCAGCCCCAGCATTTT. Its translation is CAWSVRRGTGGQPQHF.

The V gene is TRBV15, the J gene TRBJ2-1, with 7 bases fitting TRBD2. CDR1 LNHNV and CDR2 YYDKDF come from the germline V gene (reference sequence). J lost 2 bases, V lost 8 bases, and 6 bases had no gene match. The CDR3 sequence is 14 residues long. The CDR3 region is CATGESGAYNEQFF. The DNA for the CDR3 is TGTGCCACCGGCGAGAGCGGGGCCTACAATGAGCAGTTCTTC.

The chain couples TRBV6-1 to TRBJ2-5, with TRBD2 matching over 7 bases. Germline trimming cut 5 bases from V and 6 bases from J; bases unmatched to any gene: 6. This CDR3 contains 13 residues. Per germline, CDR1 MNHNS and CDR2 SASEGT. CDR3 DNA: TGTGCCAGCAGTTGGACTAGTGGACAGACCCAGTACTTC. Its protein product is CASSWTSGQTQYF.

The V gene is TRBV27, the J gene TRBJ2-7; 10 bases agree with TRBD2. This CDR3 contains 14 residues. CDR1 and CDR2 from the germline V gene are MNHEY and SMNVEV (reference sequence). Losses at the gene ends were 5 bases for V and 2 bases for J; bases not matched to a gene: 3. CDR3 bases: TGTGCCAGCAGTCAGCGGGAGGGCCCCTACGAGCAGTACTTC. Translation gives CASSQREGPYEQYF.

Only a few counts were recorded for this clone. The chain has TRBV29-1 and TRBJ2-1; TRBD2 is a possible D gene (5 bases). V was trimmed by 7 bases and J by 6 bases, leaving 16 bases between them. The germline V gene has CDR1 SQVTM and CDR2 ANQGSEA. This CDR3 comprises 13 residues. DNA of the CDR3: TGCAGCGCTTGGGCGGGTAACGCCAATGAGCAGTTCTTC. It is translated as CSAWAGNANEQFF.

This clone came up a few times. This chain joins TRBV14 and TRBJ1-2; possibly TRBD1 for D (5 bases). This CDR3 is 13 amino acids long. Trimming removed 4 bases from V and 4 bases from J, with 10 bases in between. Germline CDR1 is SGHDN and CDR2 is FVKESK. CDR3 sequence: CASSRGGGYGYTF. The CDR3 DNA reads TGTGCCAGCAGCCGTGGGGGGGGCTATGGCTACACCTTC.

The genes are TRBV6-5 and TRBJ2-7, with a tentative D call TRBD1 (6 bases). This CDR3 is 15 amino acids long. The V end was cut by 0 bases, the J end by 0 bases, with 9 bases between. Germline V gene data show CDR1 as MNHEY and CDR2 as SVGAGI. This CDR3 reads CASSYSARGSYEQYF. DNA of the CDR3: TGTGCCAGCAGTTACTCGGCCAGGGGCTCCTACGAGCAGTACTTC.

This clone showed up many times. This chain connects TRBV4-2 to TRBJ2-2, with D tentatively TRBD1 (5 bases). V dropped 5 bases and J dropped 4 bases, with 14 bases sitting between them. There are 15 residues in the CDR3. The V gene's germline CDR1 is LGHNA and CDR2 YNFKEQ. CDR3 loop: CASSAWDRGTGELFF. Here the CDR3 DNA reads TGTGCCAGCAGCGCCTGGGATAGGGGCACCGGGGAGCTGTTTTTT.

This chain uses TRBV7-2 with TRBJ2-3; D is perhaps TRBD1 (6 bases). Trimming took off 6 bases at V and 4 bases at J, with 11 bases between the two ends. The CDR3 runs 13 residues. Per germline, CDR1 SGHTA and CDR2 FQGNSA. CDR3 residues: CASSRNRADTQYF. In nucleotides, the CDR3 is TGTGCCAGCAGTCGTAACAGGGCAGATACGCAGTATTTT.

This clone turned up a few times. This chain links TRBV30 with TRBJ1-1; possibly TRBD1 for D (5 bases). This CDR3 is built from 11 residues. Trimming removed 5 bases from V and 6 bases from J, with 10 bases in between. The germline gives CDR1 GTSNPN, CDR2 SVGIG (reference sequence). For the CDR3, the DNA is TGTGCCTGGTCGCGGGGCCCTGAAGCTTTCTTT. As protein: CAWSRGPEAFF.

This clone was seen a few times. The DNA of the CDR3 is TGTGCCAGCAGCTCCGTGGGTCTGGGACAAAATTGGTACGAGCAGTACTTC. Translation: CASSSVGLGQNWYEQYF. V and J are TRBV7-9 and TRBJ2-7, with a tentative D call TRBD1 (6 bases). V gave up 4 bases and J gave up 4 bases, with 23 bases separating them. The germline V gene has CDR1 SEHNR and CDR2 FQNEAQ (reference sequence). This CDR3 has 17 residues.

The genes are TRBV7-2 and TRBJ1-2, with 8 positions matching TRBD1. The V gene end was trimmed by 5 bases and the J gene end by 2 bases; junction bases not matched to a gene: 7. CDR1 SGHTA and CDR2 FQGNSA come from the germline V gene. This CDR3 is 15 amino acids long. CDR3 loop: CASSPGQGRNYGYTF. The CDR3 DNA reads TGTGCCAGCAGCCCCGGACAGGGACGCAACTATGGCTACACCTTC. The variable domain in full, completed from reference TRBV7-2 and TRBJ1-2, reads GAGVSQSPSNKVTEKGKDVELRCDPISGHTALYWYRQSLGQGLEFLIYFQGNSAPDKSGLPSDRFSAERTGGSVSTLTIQRTQQEDSAVYLCASSPGQGRNYGYTFGSGTRLTVV.

This clone showed up many times. The gene calls are TRBV27 and TRBJ2-1, with a possible D match to TRBD2 (5 bases). The CDR3 is made up of 15 amino acids. V was cut by 7 bases and J by 7 bases, with 20 bases left in between. CDR1 MNHEY and CDR2 SMNVEV come from the germline V gene (reference sequence). In nucleotides, the CDR3 is TGTGCCAGCACGCTCTACGCGGGCCGATATAATGAGCAGTTCTTC. It translates to CASTLYAGRYNEQFF.

This clone has more than one count but fewer than ten. The chain recombines TRBV28 with TRBJ2-1, with D perhaps TRBD2 (6 bases). Trimming removed 6 bases from V and 5 bases from J, with 17 bases in between. Germline V gene data show CDR1 as MDHEN and CDR2 as SYDVKM. The CDR3 loop spans 15 amino acids. DNA of the CDR3: TGTGCCAGCAGCTACGGGACTCTCCCCCACAATGAGCAGTTCTTC. It specifies CASSYGTLPHNEQFF.

The chain uses TRBV27 and TRBJ1-5; 7 bases agree with TRBD1. Looked up from germline, CDR1 is MNHEY and CDR2 is SMNVEV (reference sequence). V trimming: 7 bases; J trimming: 2 bases; junction bases outside the gene matches: 11. This CDR3 is 16 amino acids long. The CDR3, as DNA: TGTGCCAGCAAGTTGACAGGGACCGAGGGCAATCAGCCCCAGCATTTT. Its translation is CASKLTGTEGNQPQHF.

This clone has just a few counts. This chain links TRBV7-3 with TRBJ2-2; tentative D call: TRBD1 (6 bases). V lost 6 bases to trimming and J lost 0 bases, with 11 bases between them. Germline assignment: CDR1 SGHTA and CDR2 FQGTGA. The CDR3 is made up of 15 amino acids. Written as DNA, the CDR3 is TGTGCCAGCAGACCCGGGACAACGAACACCGGGGAGCTGTTTTTT. Its translation: CASRPGTTNTGELFF. Looking up the rest from reference TRBV7-3 and TRBJ2-2 gives the full variable domain: GAGVSQTPSNKVTEKGKYVELRCDPISGHTALYWYRQSLGQGPEFLIYFQGTGAADDSGLPNDRFFAVRPEGSVSTLKIQRTERGDSAVYLCASRPGTTNTGELFFGEGSRLTVL.

This clone was seen only a few times. The V and J genes are TRBV30 and TRBJ2-2; D is unresolved. CDR3 length equals 14 residues. V lost 0 bases and J lost 0, with 5 bases in between. Germline V CDR1 and CDR2: GTSNPN, SVGIG (reference sequence). CDR3 amino acids: CAWSVGTNTGELFF. CDR3 coding DNA: TGTGCCTGGAGTGTAGGAACGAACACCGGGGAGCTGTTTTTT. The full variable domain, in which reference TRBV30 and TRBJ2-2 provide the parts outside the CDR3, is SQTIHQWPATLVQPVGSPLSLECTVEGTSNPNLYWYRQAAGRGLQLLFYSVGIGQISSEVPQNLSASRPQDRQFILSSKKLLLSDSGFYLCAWSVGTNTGELFFGEGSRLTVL.

This clone was observed a few times. The rearrangement joins TRBV7-8 to TRBJ1-2; 7 bases are shared with TRBD1. The CDR3 has 13 amino acids. The J segment lost 4 bases and the V segment lost 4 bases, leaving 3 bases of the junction unmatched. The germline gives CDR1 SGHVS, CDR2 FQNEAQ. The CDR3 nucleotides are TGTGCCAGCAGCTCGACAGGGAGCTATGGCTACACCTTC. It translates to CASSSTGSYGYTF.

This clone was found a few times. The DNA for the CDR3 is TGTGCCAGCAGCTCCCGAGCCGGCCCCTACGAGCAGTACTTC. Translating gives CASSSRAGPYEQYF. The chain combines TRBV7-6 with TRBJ2-7; D call uncertain. V was clipped by 4 bases and J by 2 bases, with 12 bases between them. Germline V gene sequence: CDR1 SGHVS, CDR2 FNYEAQ. The CDR3 sequence is 14 residues long.

This clone was counted only a few times. The chain is built from TRBV14 and TRBJ2-1; 8 bases line up with TRBD1. The junction had 4 bases not matched to a gene; V was cut back by 1 base and J by 5 bases. Per germline, CDR1 SGHDN and CDR2 FVKESK. This CDR3 is 15 amino acids long. CDR3 DNA sequence: TGTGCCAGCAGCCAAGTTCAGGGGGCTAACAATGAGCAGTTCTTC. This encodes CASSQVQGANNEQFF.